This TCR beta chain was captured by sequencing in a study of technical replicates of blood from a handful of donors (dated 2017 in TCRdb). The CDR3 starts with the cysteine, ends with the phenylalanine, and has 16 residues. Only the CDR3 DNA stays, 48 bases, in frame from base 1. CDR1 SGHNT and CDR2 YENEEA are derived from the germline V gene. Trimming takes 3 bases off V and 5 bases off J; junction bases not matched to a gene: 2. On this clone itself: Its cognate antigen has yet to be identified. No base-level quality is on record; no much larger clone is a single base apart.

Receptor amplification or capture employed the immunoSEQ multiplex PCR assay. The source is immuneACCESS, and TCRdb retained only in-frame sequences with V and J called. Part of the clones is not carried over; for the studies checked, unresolved V genes explain less than half of this, and the remainder is unexplained. A total of about 56,000 clones appear in this sample, 90% to 95% of them only once. The ten largest clones represent about 3% of the sample. The TCR originated in a human donor in good health. Some clones in this sample may be carry-over from other donors' samples. Recombination joined TRBV11-3 with TRBJ2-3; the junction holds 16 bases that match TRBD2. The specimen sequenced was PBMCs. Here is the DNA: TGTGCCAGCAGCTTGGGACTAGCGGGAGGGGGAGATACGCAGTATTTT. It translates as CASSLGLAGGGDTQYF.